A single sample is the source of the 10 T cell receptor beta chains below, sequenced in a study of response to subunit inactivated influenza vaccine. Each CDR3 protein gets one entry after TCRdb re-called the RT-PCR reads with MiXCR. Altogether 490,000 or so distinct CDR3 sequences are present, approximately 7.6% being singletons, with the ten largest covering 13%. The sequenced sample was PBMCs from blood, obtained less than 30 months after vaccination. These receptors all come from a man aged 50-75 years who received an inactivated influenza vaccine.

This clonotype was seen more than once but under ten times. The rearrangement joins TRBV7-2 to TRBJ2-1; D remains ambiguous. The CDR3 contains 16 residues. Germline V gene lookup returns CDR1 SGHTA and CDR2 FQGNSA. Trimming took off 5 bases at V and 0 bases at J, with 14 bases between the two ends. CDR3 coding DNA: TGTGCCAGCAGCCTCGTTGGCGGCAACTCCTACAATGAGCAGTTCTTC. Its translation: CASSLVGGNSYNEQFF.

This clonotype was counted a few times. The rearrangement joins TRBV28 to TRBJ2-3, with D unresolved. Per the germline V gene, CDR1 is MDHEN and CDR2 is SYDVKM. Trimming shortened V by 2 bases and J by 5 bases, and 5 bases separated the two germline ends. The CDR3 spans 12 residues. The CDR3 spells CASSLNLDTQYF. CDR3 sequence (DNA): TGTGCCAGCAGTTTAAATCTAGATACGCAGTATTTT.

This clonotype was observed a few times. V usage is TRBV9 and J usage is TRBJ2-1; possibly TRBD2 for D (7 bases). CDR3 length: 19 residues. The V end was cut by 0 bases, the J end by 2 bases, with 21 bases between. Germline CDR1 is SGDLS and CDR2 is YYNGEE. CDR3 DNA: TGTGCCAGCAGCGTAGCTGGTAGGGGGGGCCTCGTCCCCTACAATGAGCAGTTCTTC. Its protein is CASSVAGRGGLVPYNEQFF.

The table lists this clonotype with a few counts. V usage is TRBV25-1 and J usage is TRBJ2-7; 12 bases match TRBD2. Germline trimming cut 10 bases from V and 0 bases from J; bases unmatched to any gene: 16. CDR1 and CDR2 from the germline V gene are MGHDK and SYGVNS. The CDR3 covers 18 residues. DNA for the CDR3: TGTGCCACAAGAGGACTAGCGGGATTACTGCACCCCTCCTACGAGCAGTACTTC. Translated: CATRGLAGLLHPSYEQYF.

This clonotype has ten or more counts. This chain joins TRBV7-6 and TRBJ2-1; D remains unclear. CDR3 length equals 12 residues. Trimming shortened V by 5 bases and J by 7 bases, and 9 bases separated the two germline ends. The germline gives CDR1 SGHVS, CDR2 FNYEAQ. The DNA of the CDR3 is TGTGCCAGCAGCCGAAATAGGAATGAGCAGTTCTTC. This translates into CASSRNRNEQFF.

This clonotype was counted ten times or more. V is TRBV4-2 and J is TRBJ2-1; TRBD2 agrees at 10 bases. The CDR3 covers 16 residues. V lost 2 bases, J lost 7 bases, and 8 bases stayed unmatched. CDR1 LGHNA and CDR2 YNFKEQ come from the germline V gene. The CDR3 DNA is TGTGCCAGCAGCCAACTCAGCGGGAGGGCGAAGAATGAGCAGTTCTTC. Translating gives CASSQLSGRAKNEQFF.

This clonotype was seen more than once but under ten times. V gene TRBV20-1 combines with J gene TRBJ1-2; TRBD1 matches at 9 bases. From germline, CDR1 is DFQATT and CDR2 SNEGSKA (reference sequence). This CDR3 is built from 14 residues. V was clipped by 2 bases and J by 8 bases; unmatched bases: 9. CDR3 in amino acids: CSARTGTGRYGYTF. Here the CDR3 DNA reads TGCAGTGCTAGAACGGGGACAGGGCGATACGGCTACACCTTC.

This clonotype showed up just a few times. The CDR3 DNA follows: TGTGCCAGCAGCACACAGCAGGGTTATGAGCAGTTCTTC. This encodes CASSTQQGYEQFF. V is TRBV11-3 and J is TRBJ2-1; possibly TRBD1 for D (5 bases). Germline V gene lookup returns CDR1 SGHNT and CDR2 YENEEA. The germline V and J ends were trimmed by 5 bases and 8 bases, with 13 bases remaining between them. This CDR3 comprises 13 residues.

This rearrangement joins TRBV20-1 to TRBJ1-6; D is ambiguous. V shed 6 bases and J shed 0 bases, with 21 bases lying between them. Per germline, CDR1 DFQATT and CDR2 SNEGSKA (reference sequence). The length of the CDR3 is 18 residues. As DNA, the CDR3 is TGCAGTGCCCAATTTTCGGGCAGGCCAAGCTCCTATAATTCACCCCTCCACTTT. Amino acids: CSAQFSGRPSSYNSPLHF.

The V gene is TRBV9, the J gene TRBJ2-1; 8 nucleotides align to TRBD2. The CDR3 covers 15 residues. V was pared by 4 bases and J by 3 bases, with 6 bases of the junction left unmatched. Germline-derived CDR1 and CDR2 are SGDLS and YYNGEE. The DNA of the CDR3 is TGTGCCAGCAGCACCGGGGGGGCCTACTACAATGAGCAGTTCTTC. This sequence encodes CASSTGGAYYNEQFF.